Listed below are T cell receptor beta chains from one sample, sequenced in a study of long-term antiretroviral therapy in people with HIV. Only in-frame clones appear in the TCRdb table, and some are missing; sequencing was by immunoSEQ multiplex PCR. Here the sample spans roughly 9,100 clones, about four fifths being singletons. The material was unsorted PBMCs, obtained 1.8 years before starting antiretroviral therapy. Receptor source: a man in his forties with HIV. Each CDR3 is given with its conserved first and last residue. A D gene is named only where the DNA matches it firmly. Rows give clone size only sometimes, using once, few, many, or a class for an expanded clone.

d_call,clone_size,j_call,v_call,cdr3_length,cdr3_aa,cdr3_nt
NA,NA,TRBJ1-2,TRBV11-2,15,CASSSSGASHYGYTF,TGTGCCAGCAGCTCCTCGGGAGCTTCTCACTATGGCTACACCTTC
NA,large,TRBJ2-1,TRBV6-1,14,CASSEGDISGEQFF,TGTGCCAGCAGTGAAGGGGATATCAGCGGTGAGCAGTTCTTC
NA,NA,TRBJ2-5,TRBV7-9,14,CASTLGGGAETQYF,TGTGCCAGCACCTTAGGGGGGGGAGCAGAGACCCAGTACTTC
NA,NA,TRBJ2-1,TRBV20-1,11,CSAREDNEQFF,TGCAGTGCTAGAGAAGACAATGAGCAGTTCTTC
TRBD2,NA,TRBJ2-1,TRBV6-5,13,CASSPSGGAGQFF,TGTGCCAGCAGTCCATCGGGGGGAGCGGGGCAGTTCTTC
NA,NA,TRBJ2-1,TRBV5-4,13,CASRAGTYNEQFF,TGTGCCAGCAGAGCCGGGACTTACAATGAGCAGTTCTTC
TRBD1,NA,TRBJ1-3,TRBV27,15,CATREQGRGGNTIYF,TGTGCCACCCGAGAACAGGGGAGAGGTGGAAACACCATATATTTT
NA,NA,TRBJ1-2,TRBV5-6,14,CASSFNGPNYGYTF,TGTGCCAGCAGCTTTAACGGGCCTAACTATGGCTACACCTTC
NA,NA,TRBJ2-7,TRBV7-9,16,CASSSVRDGLSYEQYF,TGTGCCAGCAGCTCAGTCCGGGACGGGCTCTCCTACGAGCAGTACTTC
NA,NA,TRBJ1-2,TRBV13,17,CASSLVCYSNPRNGYTF,TGTGCCAGCAGCTTAGTTTGTTACTCTAACCCTAGGAATGGCTACACCTTC
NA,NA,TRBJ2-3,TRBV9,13,CASSPDLGDTQYF,TGTGCCAGCAGCCCAGACCTCGGAGATACGCAGTATTTT
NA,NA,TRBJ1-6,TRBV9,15,CASSVEGKYNSPLHF,TGTGCCAGCAGCGTAGAGGGCAAGTATAATTCACCCCTCCACTTT
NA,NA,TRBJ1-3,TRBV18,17,CASSLTRDRNSGNTIYF,TGTGCCAGCTCACTTACACGCGACAGGAACTCTGGAAACACCATATATTTT
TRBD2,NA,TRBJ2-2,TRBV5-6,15,CASRKTSGGSGELFF,TGTGCCAGCAGGAAGACTAGCGGGGGGTCCGGGGAGCTGTTTTTT
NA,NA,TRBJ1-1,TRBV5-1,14,CASSFTGAGTEAFF,TGCGCCAGCAGCTTTACGGGGGCGGGCACTGAAGCTTTCTTT
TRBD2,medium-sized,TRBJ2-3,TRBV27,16,CASSSLAGGPPDTQYF,TGTGCCAGCAGTTCCCTAGCGGGGGGGCCGCCAGATACGCAGTATTTT
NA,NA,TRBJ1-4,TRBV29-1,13,CSVPQGVGEKLFF,TGCAGCGTTCCACAGGGAGTGGGTGAAAAACTGTTTTTT
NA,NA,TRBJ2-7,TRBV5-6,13,CASSLGGPYEQYF,TGTGCCAGCAGCTTGGGGGGTCCCTACGAGCAGTACTTC
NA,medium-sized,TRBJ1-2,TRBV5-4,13,CASSPDTYYGYTF,TGTGCCAGCAGCCCGGACACCTACTATGGCTACACCTTC
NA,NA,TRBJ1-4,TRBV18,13,CASSRTGTLELFF,TGTGCCAGCTCACGGACCGGGACCTTAGAACTGTTTTTT
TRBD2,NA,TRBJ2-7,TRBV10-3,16,CAIREATSGGSYEQYF,TGTGCCATCAGGGAAGCGACTAGCGGGGGGTCCTACGAGCAGTACTTC
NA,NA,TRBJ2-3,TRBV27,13,CASNPQPKYTQYF,TGTGCCAGCAATCCCCAACCCAAATATACGCAGTATTTT
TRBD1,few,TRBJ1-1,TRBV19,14,CASSIGTGNTEAFF,TGTGCCAGTAGTATTGGGACAGGGAACACTGAAGCTTTCTTT
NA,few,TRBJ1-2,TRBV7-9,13,CASSLPMGFGYTF,TGTGCCAGCAGCCTTCCTATGGGGTTTGGCTACACCTTC
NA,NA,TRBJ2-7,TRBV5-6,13,CASTFSSSYEQYF,TGTGCCAGCACCTTTTCTAGCTCCTACGAGCAGTACTTC
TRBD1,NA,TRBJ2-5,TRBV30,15,CAWSVGTGDGGTQYF,TGTGCCTGGAGTGTTGGGACAGGGGACGGAGGGACCCAGTACTTC
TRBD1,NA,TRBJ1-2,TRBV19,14,CASSPGTENYGYTF,TGTGCCAGTAGTCCAGGGACAGAGAACTATGGCTACACCTTC
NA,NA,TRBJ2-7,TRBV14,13,CASSQDTLSEQYF,TGTGCCAGCAGCCAAGATACCCTGAGTGAGCAGTACTTC
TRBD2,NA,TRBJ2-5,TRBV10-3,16,CAISEPIVAGQETQYF,TGTGCCATCAGTGAGCCGATAGTAGCGGGACAAGAGACCCAGTACTTC